This TCR beta chain was retrieved from a study of T cell changes during pregnancy in multiple sclerosis. Some clones are missing from TCRdb's copy, which holds only in-frame ones; the method was immunoSEQ multiplex PCR. Among around 41,000 clones, approximately 90% were seen once, and the ten largest hold 0.3% to 0.4%. The CDR3 is 15 amino acids. Germline CDR1 is MNHEY and CDR2 is SVGAGI. Trimming cost V 6 bases and J 4 bases; bases outside gene matches: 6. This TCR derives from a female donor in good health, enrolled as a control in a pregnancy study. The source was CD4+ T cells from peripheral blood mononuclear cells, collected in the third trimester of pregnancy. The V gene is TRBV6-5, the J gene TRBJ2-1; 10 bases line up with TRBD2. CDR3 DNA sequence: TGTGCCAGCAGGACTAGGACTAGCGGTTACAATGAGCAGTTCTTC. Its protein product is CASRTRTSGYNEQFF.